This T cell receptor beta chain was observed in a study of T cell changes during pregnancy in multiple sclerosis (dated by TCRdb to about 2019). The study in broad terms: Changes in the T cell repertoire over the course of pregnancy were examined in this study in women with multiple sclerosis.

CDR3 length: 17 amino acids, cysteine to phenylalanine. Only the CDR3 portion is preserved as DNA: 51 bases, with reading frame beginning at the first base. Relative to germline, V is 0 bases shorter and J is 0 bases shorter, with 15 bases between their ends. CDR1 SGHNT and CDR2 YYREEE are derived from the germline V gene (reference sequence). As for this clone: The antigen it recognizes is unknown. Base qualities are missing; no much larger clone stands one base away.

The library was generated by the immunoSEQ multiplex PCR assay. Here the immuneACCESS table is served through TCRdb, limited to in-frame sequences with V and J called. Missing clones are a known gap in these copies; in checked studies unresolved V genes cover under half, and the rest lacks a known reason. In this sample the table shows 35,000 to 40,000 clones, about 90% of which occur a single time. Of the sample, less than 0.9% falls within the top ten clones. The chain is made from TRBV5-4 and TRBJ1-2; the D gene identity is not certain. The clonotype comes from a female donor with multiple sclerosis, enrolled in a pregnancy study. This sample comprised CD4+ T cells from peripheral blood mononuclear cells, obtained in the third trimester of pregnancy. DNA sequence: TGTGCCAGCAGCTTGGGAGGTCCCTCCGCCTCTAACTATGGCTACACCTTC. Translated, it reads CASSLGGPSASNYGYTF.